This TCR beta chain was identified during a study of blood T cell repertoires in COVID-19. Study as a whole: The analysed material was cDNA or gDNA that came from T cells, B-cell-depleted T cells, or PBMCs.

Libraries were prepared by immunoSEQ multiplex PCR; TCRdb keeps only in-frame clonotypes and omits some of them. The table has almost 250,000 clones, roughly nine tenths seen once. This CDR3 spans 12 amino acids. The germline V gene encodes CDR1 SQVTM and CDR2 ANQGSEA. This receptor was identified in a woman aged 55-75 years who had recovered from COVID-19. Sequencing was done on a sample of peripheral blood. The chain recombines TRBV29-1 with TRBJ1-1; TRBD1 might be the D (5 bases). Written as DNA, the CDR3 is TGCATCGGGGGTGGGGCGAACACTGAAGCTTTCTTT. Its protein product is CIGGGANTEAFF.